These 28 T cell receptor beta chains originate from one sample sequenced in a study of T-cell reconstitution after alpha-beta-depleted transplantation in children. Preparation of the TCRbeta library involved a method that used unique molecular identifiers. TCRdb recomputed calls from the PCR reads with MiXCR, one row per CDR3 protein. The table shows around 600,000 distinct CDR3 sequences, with about 10% occurring only once. The sample was PBMCs from the stem cell graft donor, taken from the stem cell graft. The receptor set was obtained from a human donor who donated a stem cell graft to a child with acute myeloid leukemia.

This clonotype was picked up a small number of times. J is TRBJ1-1 and V is TRBV18; TRBD1 might be the D (6 bases). The ends were cut back, 3 bases at V and 4 bases at J, with 9 bases in the middle. The CDR3 runs 13 residues. Germline assignment: CDR1 KGHSH and CDR2 LQKENI. The CDR3 coding sequence is TGTGCCAGCTCACCCACAGGGACCACTGAAGCTTTCTTT. This sequence encodes CASSPTGTTEAFF.

Ten or more counts support this clonotype. The chain uses TRBV29-1 and TRBJ2-1; tentatively, D is TRBD1 or TRBD2 (5 bases each). V lost 7 bases, J lost 8 bases, and 15 bases lay in between. CDR1 SQVTM and CDR2 ANQGSEA come from the germline V gene. The CDR3 length is 12 residues. This CDR3 is CSAEYRDDEQFF. The CDR3 nucleotides read TGCAGCGCTGAGTATAGGGACGATGAGCAGTTCTTC.

This clonotype was seen only a few times. The rearrangement joins TRBV11-2 to TRBJ2-6; 11 nucleotides agree with TRBD2. CDR1 is SGHAT, CDR2 FQNNGV, per germline. The V gene end was trimmed by 5 bases and the J gene end by 0 bases; junction bases not matched to a gene: 9. The CDR3 totals 19 residues. The CDR3 DNA follows: TGTGCCAGCAGCGGGACCGGGACTAGCGGATTCTCTGGGGCCAACGTCCTGACTTTC. It encodes CASSGTGTSGFSGANVLTF.

The chain couples TRBV5-1 to TRBJ1-1, with D perhaps TRBD1 (5 bases). Trimming cost V 6 bases and J 0 bases, with 15 bases left between them. Germline-derived CDR1 and CDR2 are SGHRS and YFSETQ. The CDR3 runs 15 residues. In DNA form, the CDR3 reads TGCGCCAGCACCCCAGGTGGGGCCGTGAACACTGAAGCTTTCTTT. Its protein product is CASTPGGAVNTEAFF.

This clonotype was seen more than once but under ten times. The chain couples TRBV30 to TRBJ2-1; no clear D gene. Trimming took off 2 bases at V and 9 bases at J, with 8 bases between the two ends. The germline gives CDR1 GTSNPN, CDR2 SVGIG (reference sequence). The CDR3 runs 11 residues. In nucleotides, the CDR3 is TGTGCCTGGAGTTCTGGGGTTGAGCAGTTCTTC. Amino acids: CAWSSGVEQFF.

This clonotype was recorded many times. The chain joins TRBV20-1 to TRBJ2-4; 11 positions match TRBD2. Losses at the gene ends were 0 bases for V and 6 bases for J; bases not matched to a gene: 1. Germline values: CDR1 DFQATT, CDR2 SNEGSKA (reference sequence). The CDR3 runs to 14 residues. CDR3 amino acids: CSARDGTSGNIQYF. CDR3 sequence (DNA): TGCAGTGCTAGAGATGGGACTAGCGGAAACATTCAGTACTTC.

This clonotype came up a few times. The rearrangement uses TRBV20-1 and TRBJ1-1, with 10 positions matching TRBD1. This CDR3 region has 12 residues. The germline CDR1 and CDR2 sequences are DFQATT and SNEGSKA (reference sequence). V shed 5 bases and J 8 bases; nucleotides not matched to a gene: 5. The CDR3 spells CSAAGQGEEAFF. CDR3 sequence (DNA): TGCAGTGCTGCCGGACAGGGGGAGGAAGCTTTCTTT.

This clonotype came up a few times. This chain connects TRBV15 to TRBJ2-1, with 7 nucleotides matching TRBD2. The CDR3 covers 18 residues. Germline loops: CDR1 LNHNV, CDR2 YYDKDF (reference sequence). V trimming: 0 bases; J trimming: 0 bases; junction bases outside the gene matches: 8. This CDR3 is CATSRDPPGGSSYNEQFF. The CDR3 coding sequence is TGTGCCACCAGCAGAGATCCTCCGGGCGGGAGCTCCTACAATGAGCAGTTCTTC.

This clonotype occurred many times. DNA for the CDR3: TGTGCCAGCAGCTTAAGACAGGGGGCCCGGAGGGAGTATTTT. Protein sequence: CASSLRQGARREYF. The chain links TRBV5-6 to TRBJ2-3, with 10 bases identical to TRBD1. The CDR3 length is 14 residues. Germline values: CDR1 SGHDT, CDR2 YYEEEE. V gave up 2 bases and J gave up 13 bases; unmatched junction bases: 10.

This clonotype has a handful of counts. CDR3 in DNA: TGCGCCAGCAGCTTGGCGCTAAATGAGCAGTTCTTC. It encodes CASSLALNEQFF. The chain joins TRBV5-1 to TRBJ2-1; D gene uncertain. The CDR3 runs to 12 residues. V lost 0 bases and J 7 bases, leaving 5 bases between the germline ends. Germline V gives CDR1 SGHRS, CDR2 YFSETQ.

This clonotype was seen a few times. V and J are TRBV6-6 and TRBJ2-7, with D unclear. V lost 7 bases and J lost 0, with 7 bases in between. The CDR3 is 12 residues long. Germline lookup yields CDR1 MNHNY and CDR2 SVGAGI (reference sequence). Here the CDR3 DNA reads TGTGCCAGCACCTCCAGCTCCTACGAGCAGTACTTC. This sequence encodes CASTSSSYEQYF.

This clonotype occurred a few times. The chain carries TRBV5-6 and TRBJ1-4; D gene uncertain. Trimming removed 2 bases at V and 8 bases at J, with 13 bases between. Germline CDR1 SGHDT, CDR2 YYEEEE. This CDR3 is built from 14 residues. The CDR3 region is CASSFKYYAEKLFF. The CDR3 DNA reads as TGTGCCAGCAGCTTCAAGTATTACGCGGAAAAACTGTTTTTT. The whole variable domain, filled in from reference TRBV5-6 and TRBJ1-4, reads DAGVTQSPTHLIKTRGQQVTLRCSPKSGHDTVSWYQQALGQGPQFIFQYYEEEERQRGNFPDRFSGHQFPNYSSELNVNALLLGDSALYLCASSFKYYAEKLFFGSGTQLSVL.

At least ten counts were recorded for this clonotype. This chain joins TRBV3-1 and TRBJ2-1; tentatively, D is TRBD2 (6 bases). Germline V gives CDR1 LGHDT, CDR2 YNNKEL (reference sequence). Trimming left V 1 base short and J 7 bases short, with 20 bases between. CDR3 length: 17 amino acids. The CDR3 is CASSQAKTGALRNEQFF. The CDR3 coding sequence is TGTGCCAGCAGCCAAGCGAAAACGGGAGCCCTGCGGAATGAGCAGTTCTTC.

Of note for this clonotype: The junction does not match germline at one end; this may be a read error. This sequence joins TRBV6-1 and TRBJ2-7; 7 bases align to TRBD1. Germline CDR1 and CDR2: MNHNS and SASEGT. This CDR3 is 15 amino acids long. The CDR3 here is CASREGGSSSYEQYF. DNA for the CDR3: TGTGCCAGCAGGGAAGGGGGCTCCAGCTCCTACGAGCAGTACTTC.

This clonotype showed up many times. This chain connects TRBV20-1 to TRBJ2-7; TRBD2 matches 14 bases. J lost 4 bases, V lost 5 bases, and 10 bases had no gene match. Germline V CDR1 and CDR2: DFQATT, SNEGSKA (reference sequence). CDR3 length: 16 residues. The CDR3 loop is CSAAGTSGSSKYEQYF. Written as DNA, the CDR3 is TGCAGTGCTGCCGGGACTAGCGGGAGTAGTAAATACGAGCAGTACTTC.

The table lists this clonotype with many counts. The genes are TRBV12-3 or TRBV12-4 and TRBJ2-1; TRBD2 aligns across 7 bases. The V gene end was trimmed by 8 bases and the J gene end by 8 bases; junction bases not matched to a gene: 15. The CDR3 is made up of 15 amino acids. The CDR3 bases are TGTGCCAGCTACATTGTCGGGCGGGAGCGGGATGAGCAGTTCTTC. This gives the protein CASYIVGRERDEQFF.

The chain has TRBV27 and TRBJ2-1; the match to TRBD2 covers 8 bases. In germline, CDR1 is MNHEY, CDR2 SMNVEV (reference sequence). The CDR3 loop spans 14 amino acids. Trimming at V came to 5 bases and at J to 6 bases, leaving 6 bases not matched to a gene. CDR3 in amino acids: CASSSGTSPNEQFF. CDR3 in DNA: TGTGCCAGCAGTAGCGGGACTAGTCCCAATGAGCAGTTCTTC.

This clonotype was recorded at least ten times. The V gene is TRBV5-1, the J gene TRBJ1-3, with D possibly TRBD1 on 6 matching bases. V was trimmed by 3 bases and J by 4 bases, leaving 17 bases between them. The CDR3 consists of 16 residues. CDR1 is SGHRS and CDR2 is YFSETQ in the germline V gene. CDR3 loop: CASSSGTGKGGNTIYF. The CDR3, as DNA: TGCGCCAGCAGCTCGGGAACAGGGAAAGGAGGAAACACCATATATTTT.

On this clonotype: Germline is not matched at one junction end, which may reflect a read error. V is TRBV20-1 and J is TRBJ2-5; D perhaps matches TRBD2 (6 bases). The CDR3 runs to 9 residues. The germline V gene has CDR1 DFQATT and CDR2 SNEGSKA (reference sequence). As DNA, the CDR3 is TGCAGTGCTGGCGGGACTCCTGACTTC. Translation gives CSAGGTPDF.

V gene TRBV11-1 combines with J gene TRBJ1-6; D perhaps matches TRBD1 (5 bases). Looked up from germline, CDR1 is SGHAT and CDR2 is FQDESV (reference sequence). Between the trimmed V and J ends, which lost 3 bases and 10 bases, there was a span of 13 bases. The CDR3 length is 14 residues. Here the CDR3 DNA reads TGTGCCAGCAGCTTTTCGACAGTATACTCACCCCTCCACTTT. It codes for CASSFSTVYSPLHF.

CDR3 coding DNA: TGTGCCAGCAGCATGACAGGGGACCATCAGCCCCAGCATTTT. Amino acids: CASSMTGDHQPQHF. V is TRBV5-6 and J is TRBJ1-5, with 8 bases that match TRBD1. Germline trimming cut 4 bases from V and 5 bases from J; bases unmatched to any gene: 5. This CDR3 contains 14 residues. Germline V gives CDR1 SGHDT, CDR2 YYEEEE.

This clonotype occurred many times. Germline and junction disagree at one end, which may indicate a read error. The chain is built from TRBV5-1 and TRBJ2-1; the D gene could be TRBD1 or TRBD2 (5 bases each). CDR3 size: 15 residues. Looked up from germline, CDR1 is SGHRS and CDR2 is YFSETQ. CDR3 nucleotides: TGTGCCAGCAGCTTCCTCGGGACGGGTTACAATGAGCAGTTCTTC. Amino acids: CASSFLGTGYNEQFF.

The chain recombines TRBV7-9 with TRBJ2-1; 9 bases are shared with TRBD2. The CDR3 covers 13 residues. CDR1 SEHNR and CDR2 FQNEAQ come from the germline V gene (reference sequence). CDR3 sequence: CAVDSGSMYEQFF. CDR3 DNA sequence: TGTGCAGTAGATAGCGGGAGTATGTATGAGCAGTTCTTC.

The rearrangement uses TRBV28 and TRBJ2-5; no clear D gene. This CDR3 has 15 residues. Germline V gives CDR1 MDHEN, CDR2 SYDVKM. The V end lost 5 bases, the J end lost 7 bases, and 20 bases lay between the germline ends. The CDR3 spells CASSRAGGSSGTQYF. As DNA, the CDR3 is TGTGCCAGCAGTCGTGCTGGTGGGTCGTCGGGGACCCAGTACTTC.

The chain links TRBV20-1 to TRBJ1-1, with a possible D match to TRBD1 (6 bases). V lost 0 bases, J lost 7 bases, and 15 bases lay in between. The CDR3 totals 14 residues. Germline-derived CDR1 and CDR2 are DFQATT and SNEGSKA (reference sequence). The CDR3 here is CSARDLRGGDEAFF. In nucleotides, the CDR3 is TGCAGTGCTAGAGATCTCAGGGGAGGAGATGAAGCTTTCTTT.

This chain connects TRBV28 to TRBJ2-5; 8 nucleotides line up with TRBD1. The V gene end was trimmed by 4 bases and the J gene end by 5 bases; junction bases not matched to a gene: 6. Germline V CDR1 and CDR2: MDHEN, SYDVKM. This CDR3 is built from 14 residues. For the CDR3, the DNA is TGTGCCAGCAGTTCAGGGGGCAGGTTGGAGACCCAGTACTTC. Its protein product is CASSSGGRLETQYF.

This clonotype has just a few counts. The rearrangement joins TRBV27 to TRBJ2-5, with D perhaps TRBD1 (6 bases). Germline V gene lookup returns CDR1 MNHEY and CDR2 SMNVEV (reference sequence). This CDR3 region has 14 residues. Trimming removed 6 bases at V and 0 bases at J, with 11 bases between. The CDR3 bases are TGTGCCAGCAGCCTAAACAGGGACCAAGAGACCCAGTACTTC. This translates into CASSLNRDQETQYF.

This chain joins TRBV19 and TRBJ2-6, with D uncertain. CDR3 size: 14 residues. Trimming took 5 bases from V and 7 from J, leaving 12 bases between them. Germline loops: CDR1 LNHDA, CDR2 SQIVND (reference sequence). CDR3 bases: TGTGCCAGTAGTCTTACGAATCAAGCCAACGTCCTGACTTTC. Translated, it gives CASSLTNQANVLTF.